The clone carrying this T cell receptor beta chain was recorded a few times. This record comes from a study of chemoradiotherapy in HPV16-positive cancers. The repertoire was sequenced with immunoSEQ multiplex PCR; TCRdb's copy has only in-frame clones and lacks some. The table has some 11,000 clones, roughly four fifths seen once. The specimen was obtained from a patient who underwent chemoradiotherapy. This TCR was recovered from a human donor with HPV-associated anogenital cancer.

This chain's CDR3 is CASSLDPRYEQYF. In DNA form, the CDR3 reads TGTGCCAGCAGCTTGGATCCCAGATACGAGCAGTACTTC. V and J are TRBV5-4 and TRBJ2-7; D unresolved. V lost 0 bases and J 4 bases, leaving 8 bases between the germline ends. This CDR3 contains 13 residues. Germline V gene sequence: CDR1 SGHNT, CDR2 YYREEE (reference sequence).